This T cell receptor beta chain was captured in a study of blood T cell repertoires in COVID-19. The overall study: Sites in the United States, Italy and Spain provided acute and convalescent COVID-19 samples. Sample material is recorded as cDNA or gDNA derived from T cells, B-cell-depleted T cells, or PBMCs.

This clone was recorded a few times. Using immunoSEQ multiplex PCR, the repertoire was profiled, and TCRdb retains in-frame clones only, with some absent. The repertoire holds nearly 25,000 clones, under 90% seen once, with about 6% in the top ten. The V and J ends lost 3 bases and 6 bases respectively, with 18 bases between them. The CDR3 is 16 residues long. Germline loops: CDR1 SGHTA, CDR2 FQGNSA. Sequenced input: peripheral blood. This rearrangement joins TRBV7-2 to TRBJ1-5, with D possibly TRBD1 on 5 matching bases. This receptor was identified in a man between 65 and 85 years old with acute or convalescent COVID-19. CDR3 residues: CASSFGGDPRIQPQHF. CDR3 in DNA: TGTGCCAGCAGCTTCGGAGGGGACCCACGAATTCAGCCCCAGCATTTT.